This T cell receptor (beta chain) was retrieved from a study of siplizumab effects on memory and regulatory T cells. Regarding the study as a whole: For siplizumab cultures, the suppressive function of their proliferating Tregs was not confirmed. Most proliferating CD4+ or CD8+ clones, roughly 75-97%, had no naive or memory assignment. Contribution to the alloresponse seemed major for naive T cells, which also seemed more diverse than memory cells.

As to this clone: As yet, its antigen is unknown.

TCR templates, roughly 96,000 per sample, were assayed. Data came from immunoSEQ multiplex PCR; TCRdb stores just in-frame clones and leaves some out. The profile covers more than 75,000 clones, with roughly 96% appearing a single time and roughly 0.033% taken by the ten largest. The CDR3 sequence is 16 residues long. Material: naive CD4+ T cells sorted from blood. V gene TRBV7-5 combines with J gene TRBJ2-3; TRBD2, as called in the table, went unchecked against the DNA. TRBV7-5 is a documented pseudogene. The clonotype originates from a human donor in good health. CDR3 in DNA: TGTGTCAGAAGCTTAGCATCGGGGAATAAGGCAGATACGCAGTATTTT. Protein: CVRSLASGNKADTQYF.